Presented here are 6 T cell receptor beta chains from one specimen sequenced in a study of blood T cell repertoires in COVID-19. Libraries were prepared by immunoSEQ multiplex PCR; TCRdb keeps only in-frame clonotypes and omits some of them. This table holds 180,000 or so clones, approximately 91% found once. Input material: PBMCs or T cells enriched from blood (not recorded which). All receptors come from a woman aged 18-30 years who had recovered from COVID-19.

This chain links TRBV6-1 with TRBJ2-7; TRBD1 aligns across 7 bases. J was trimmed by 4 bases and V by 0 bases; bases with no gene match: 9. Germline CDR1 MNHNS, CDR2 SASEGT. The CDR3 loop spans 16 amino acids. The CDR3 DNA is TGTGCCAGCAGTGAAGCGATATCGGGACAGATATACGAGCAGTACTTC. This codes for CASSEAISGQIYEQYF.

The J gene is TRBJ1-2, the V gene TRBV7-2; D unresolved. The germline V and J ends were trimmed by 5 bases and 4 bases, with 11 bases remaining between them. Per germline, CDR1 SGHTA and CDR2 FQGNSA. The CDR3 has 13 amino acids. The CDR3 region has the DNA TGTGCCAGCAGCGAAATGGCTGCCTATGGCTACACCTTC. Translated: CASSEMAAYGYTF.

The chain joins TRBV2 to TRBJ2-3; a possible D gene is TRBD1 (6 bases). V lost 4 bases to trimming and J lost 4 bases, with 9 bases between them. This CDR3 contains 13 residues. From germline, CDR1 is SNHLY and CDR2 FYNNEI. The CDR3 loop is CASSATGSDTQYF. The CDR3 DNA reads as TGTGCCAGCAGTGCAACAGGGTCAGATACGCAGTATTTT.

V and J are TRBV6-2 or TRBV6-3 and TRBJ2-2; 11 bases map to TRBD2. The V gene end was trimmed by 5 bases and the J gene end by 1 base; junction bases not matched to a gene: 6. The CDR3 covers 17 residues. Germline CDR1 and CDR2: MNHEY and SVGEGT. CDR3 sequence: CASSPLSGRGNTGELFF. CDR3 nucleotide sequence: TGTGCCAGCAGTCCCCTTAGCGGGAGGGGGAACACCGGGGAGCTGTTTTTT.

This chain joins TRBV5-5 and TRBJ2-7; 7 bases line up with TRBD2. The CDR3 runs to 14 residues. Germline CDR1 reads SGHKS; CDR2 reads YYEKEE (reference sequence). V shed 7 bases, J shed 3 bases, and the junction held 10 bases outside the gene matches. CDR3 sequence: CASELWDYNYEQYF. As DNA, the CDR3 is TGTGCCAGCGAGCTCTGGGACTACAACTACGAGCAGTACTTC.

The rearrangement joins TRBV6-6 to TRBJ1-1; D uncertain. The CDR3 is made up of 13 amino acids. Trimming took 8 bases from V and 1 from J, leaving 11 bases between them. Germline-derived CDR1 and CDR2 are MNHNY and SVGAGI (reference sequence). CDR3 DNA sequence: TGTGCCAGCGGGCCTATGAGGAACACTGAAGCTTTCTTT. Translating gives CASGPMRNTEAFF.